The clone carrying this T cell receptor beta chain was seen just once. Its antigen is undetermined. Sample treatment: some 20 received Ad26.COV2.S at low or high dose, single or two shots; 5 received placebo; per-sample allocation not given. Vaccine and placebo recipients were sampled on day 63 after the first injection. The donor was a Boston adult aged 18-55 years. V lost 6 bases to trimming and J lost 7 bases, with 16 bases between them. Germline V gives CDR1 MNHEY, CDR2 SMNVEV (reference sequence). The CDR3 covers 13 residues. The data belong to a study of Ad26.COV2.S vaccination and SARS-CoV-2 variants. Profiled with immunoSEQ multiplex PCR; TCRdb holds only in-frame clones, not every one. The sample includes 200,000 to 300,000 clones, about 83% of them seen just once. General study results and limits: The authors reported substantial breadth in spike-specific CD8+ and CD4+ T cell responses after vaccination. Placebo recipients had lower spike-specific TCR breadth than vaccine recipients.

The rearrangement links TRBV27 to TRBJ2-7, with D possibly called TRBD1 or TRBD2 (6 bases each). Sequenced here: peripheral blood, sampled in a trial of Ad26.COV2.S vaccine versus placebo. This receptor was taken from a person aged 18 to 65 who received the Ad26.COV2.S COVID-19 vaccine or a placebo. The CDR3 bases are TGTGCCAGCAGCACTTGGGGGGCGATGGAGCAGTACTTC. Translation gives CASSTWGAMEQYF.